The clone carrying this TCR beta chain was seen ten or more times. Its cognate antigen is unknown. This sample is drawn from a study of T cell repertoires in cytomegalovirus infection. MiXCR, applied by TCRdb to the reads, yields one record per CDR3 protein. The table shows approximately 990,000 distinct CDR3 sequences, with around a third occurring only once. CDR1 and CDR2 (germline): SEHNR, FQNEAQ (reference sequence). The CDR3 is made up of 15 amino acids. The V end was cut by 5 bases, the J end by 2 bases, with 13 bases between. The TCR comes from a human donor in good health (CMV status not recorded). Some clones in this sample may be carry-over from other donors' samples. This material consisted of cultured CD8+ T cells from PBMCs, taken from culture after CMV antigen stimulation. The chain joins TRBV7-9 to TRBJ2-1, with D possibly being TRBD1 (5 bases). The CDR3, as DNA: TGTGCCAGCAGCCTTGACAGTACTCCCTACAATGAGCAGTTCTTC. Its protein is CASSLDSTPYNEQFF.